This T cell receptor (beta chain) is from a study of blood T cells in healthy people across ages. Peripheral blood from each donor was collected in a volume of about 10 milliliters. This clonotype was observed a few times. Its target is not known. A sample-barcoded 5' primer and a J-beta primer mix were used in a second PCR of roughly 7 to 11 cycles. Researchers report that each sample yielded at least 3 million CDR3-containing paired-end reads. MiXCR, run by TCRdb on the 5' RACE reads, gives a single entry per CDR3 protein. The sample carries roughly 500,000 distinct CDR3 sequences, roughly a quarter recorded once. The CDR3 runs to 16 residues. Germline V gene sequence: CDR1 LGHDT, CDR2 YNNKEL (reference sequence). Points from the study as a whole: Compared with aged donors, long-lived donors showed fewer expanded clones, suggesting selection.

This sequence originates from a woman aged 70-85 years in good health. The gene calls are TRBV3-1 and TRBJ2-5; no clear D. The J call may be faulty, since TRBJ2-1 better matches the DNA end. The sample comprised blood. CDR3 sequence reads: CASSKRHDSKLREQFF. The CDR3 coding sequence is TGTGCCAGCAGCAAACGCCACGACTCGAAACTCCGGGAGCAGTTCTTC.